This T cell receptor (beta chain) was captured by sequencing in a study of T cells in tuberculosis. The wider study: IGRA-negative adolescents, IGRA-positive adolescents with latent tuberculosis and adults with active tuberculosis formed this South African cohort.

The protocol was immunoSEQ multiplex PCR, while the TCRdb copy is restricted to in-frame clones and leaves out a portion. The sample records 38,000 or so clones, about 95% being singletons. Trimming stripped 7 bases from V and 2 bases from J, with 15 bases between. The CDR3 covers 15 residues. The germline gives CDR1 SNHLY, CDR2 FYNNEI. Sequences were obtained from PBMCs. The V gene is TRBV2, the J gene TRBJ2-1; D is possibly TRBD2 (6 bases). This TCR was recovered from a donor under 30 with latent tuberculosis or without tuberculosis infection. The CDR3 region is CASKARGYPYNEQFF. CDR3 coding DNA: TGTGCCAGCAAAGCTCGGGGGTACCCCTACAATGAGCAGTTCTTC.